A single sample gave rise to the 3 T cell receptor beta chains below, sequenced in a study of T cell clonotyping in hematopoietic cell transplantation. Documented time point: recipient sample about 28 days before transplant, after cytoreduction. Produced via immunoSEQ multiplex PCR; TCRdb's table is partial and in-frame only. Here the sample spans about 27,000 clones, more than 70% being singletons. This material consisted of peripheral blood mononuclear cells, taken before stem cell transplant. The origin of the receptors is a man aged 45-65 years with myelodysplastic syndrome. Some clones in this sample may be carry-over from other donors' samples.

V and J are TRBV30 and TRBJ2-7, with unresolved D. CDR1 and CDR2 from the germline V gene are GTSNPN and SVGIG (reference sequence). The CDR3 totals 14 residues. Trimming removed 2 bases from V and 2 bases from J, with 13 bases in between. The CDR3 nucleotides are TGTGCCTGGAGTAGGCTGGACGGTGCCTACGAGCAGTACTTC. Its protein product is CAWSRLDGAYEQYF.

With regard to this clone: A junction boundary mismatches the germline segment, possibly from a read error. This sequence joins TRBV28 and TRBJ1-4, with 8 bases aligning to TRBD1. CDR3 length: 16 amino acids. Germline CDR1 is MDHEN and CDR2 is SYDVKM. CDR3 amino acids: CASSLLGQAGGEKLFF. The CDR3 DNA reads as TGTGCCAGCAGCTTATTGGGACAGGCGGGAGGGGAAAAACTGTTTTTT.

This chain joins TRBV27 and TRBJ2-5; possibly TRBD1 for D (5 bases). This CDR3 has 14 amino acids. V dropped 4 bases and J dropped 1 base, with 10 bases sitting between them. CDR1 is MNHEY, CDR2 SMNVEV, per germline (reference sequence). CDR3 coding DNA: TGTGCCAGCAGTTCAGGACATTCCCAAGAGACCCAGTACTTC. This encodes CASSSGHSQETQYF.